The rows below give T cell receptor beta chains drawn from one sample of a study of blood T cell repertoires in COVID-19. The assay was immunoSEQ multiplex PCR, and TCRdb's table has in-frame clones only and misses some. The table shows fewer than 200,000 clones, with approximately 84% occurring only once. Input material: PBMCs or T cells enriched from blood (not recorded which). All receptors derive from a woman aged 35 to 49 with acute COVID-19. Each CDR3 is given with its conserved first and last residue. D genes are given only for firm matches.

V gene	D gene	J gene	CDR3 protein	CDR3 DNA
TRBV2	.	TRBJ2-2	CASNDLRLVSSGELFF	TGTGCCAGCAACGACCTTCGACTAGTTTCGAGCGGGGAGCTGTTTTTT
TRBV9	.	TRBJ2-2	CASSPRTEFNTGELFF	TGTGCCAGCAGCCCTCGGACAGAATTTAACACCGGGGAGCTGTTTTTT
TRBV7-9	.	TRBJ1-2	CASSFRREEGYTF	TGTGCCAGCAGCTTTAGAAGGGAGGAGGGCTACACCTTC
TRBV19	.	TRBJ1-2	CASLNHGDTNYGYTF	TGTGCCAGTCTTAATCACGGGGACACTAACTATGGCTACACCTTC
TRBV19	.	TRBJ1-2	CATYDGGPYGYTF	TGTGCCACTTACGACGGGGGGCCCTATGGCTACACCTTC
TRBV19	TRBD1	TRBJ1-1	CASSRRDRGGNTEAFF	TGTGCCAGTAGTAGGAGGGACAGGGGAGGGAACACTGAAGCTTTCTTT
TRBV5-4	.	TRBJ2-1	CASSSKGGREQFF	TGTGCCAGCAGCTCGAAAGGGGGACGCGAGCAGTTCTTC
TRBV4-1	.	TRBJ2-3	CASSHRATPSKGTDTQYF	TGCGCCAGCAGCCACCGAGCTACCCCAAGTAAAGGCACAGATACGCAGTATTTT
TRBV7-9	.	TRBJ1-2	CASSLEIGGYGYTF	TGTGCCAGCAGCTTAGAAATAGGCGGGTATGGCTACACCTTC
TRBV12-3/TRBV12-4	.	TRBJ2-3	CAASESGTDTQYF	TGTGCCGCCAGCGAGTCTGGCACAGATACGCAGTATTTT
TRBV15	.	TRBJ1-6	CATSRDQQNSPLHF	TGTGCCACCAGCAGAGATCAACAGAATTCACCCCTCCACTTT
TRBV30	.	TRBJ2-7	CAWSRRVAYEQYF	TGTGCCTGGAGTCGGCGGGTCGCCTACGAGCAGTACTTC
TRBV4-1	TRBD1	TRBJ1-1	CASSQADRRNTEAFF	TGCGCCAGCAGCCAAGCGGACAGGCGGAACACTGAAGCTTTCTTT
TRBV24-1	.	TRBJ2-7	CATRKGGRGATYEQYF	TGTGCCACCAGGAAGGGTGGCCGGGGGGCCACCTACGAGCAGTACTTC
TRBV19	.	TRBJ2-3	CASTRAHHTDTQYF	TGTGCCAGCACCAGGGCACACCACACAGATACGCAGTATTTT